This T cell receptor beta chain is drawn from a study of OX40 agonist ivuxolimab in advanced cancers. Study information: Of mixed ages from about 23 to 90 and averaging roughly 66 years, the group was over 80% male.

Clones were read by immunoSEQ multiplex PCR, and TCRdb kept only the in-frame ones, dropping some. The table shows over 25,000 clones, with more than 65% occurring only once. The CDR3 sequence is 14 residues long. Germline CDR1 is SGHTA and CDR2 is FQGNSA. V dropped 2 bases and J dropped 7 bases, with 14 bases sitting between them. This material consisted of CD4+ or CD8+ T cells sorted from blood, taken in a trial of the OX40 agonist ivuxolimab. The chain is built from TRBV7-2 and TRBJ1-2; the D is unclear. This TCR derives from an adult with an advanced solid tumor such as melanoma, head and neck, liver or kidney cancer. CDR3 nucleotides: TGTGCCAGCAGCTTAAGTTCCGGGTCGGGTGGCTACACCTTC. Its protein is CASSLSSGSGGYTF.